This T cell receptor (beta chain) was captured in a study of identical twins. About this clonotype: Its matching antigen is unknown.

Unique molecular identifiers were present on cDNA, and template switching added a universal primer site. TCRdb independently ran MiXCR on the 5' RACE reads; one entry per CDR3 protein. The data show roughly 250,000 distinct CDR3 sequences, approximately 7.9% seen once. Study results and limitations: Fewer insertions characterized abundant cord blood beta clonotypes, whereas memory repertoires showed none.

CDR3 length: 10 residues. V was shortened by 9 bases and J by 6 bases, with 6 bases between the two germline ends. Germline CDR1 and CDR2: LNHDA and SQIVND (reference sequence). These data also formed part of another study, on yellow fever vaccine responses in identical twins.

The source is a woman aged 18-29 years in good health. This chain uses TRBV19 with TRBJ2-1; D not certain. The specimen was CD8+ T cells sorted from blood. The CDR3 DNA follows: TGTGCCAGAAACCCCAATGAGCAGTTCTTC. It yields the protein CARNPNEQFF.